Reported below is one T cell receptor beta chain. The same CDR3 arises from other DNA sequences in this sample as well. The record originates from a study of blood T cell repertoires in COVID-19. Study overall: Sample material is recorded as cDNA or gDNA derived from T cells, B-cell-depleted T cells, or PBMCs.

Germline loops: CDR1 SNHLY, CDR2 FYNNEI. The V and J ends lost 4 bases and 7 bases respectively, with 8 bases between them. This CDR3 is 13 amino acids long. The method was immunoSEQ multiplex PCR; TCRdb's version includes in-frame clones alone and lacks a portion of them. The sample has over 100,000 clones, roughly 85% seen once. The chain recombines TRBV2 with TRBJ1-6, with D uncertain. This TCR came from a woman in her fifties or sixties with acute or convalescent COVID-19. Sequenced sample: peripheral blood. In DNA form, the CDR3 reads TGTGCCAGCAGTGTCACAGAGAATTCACCCCTCCACTTT. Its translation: CASSVTENSPLHF.